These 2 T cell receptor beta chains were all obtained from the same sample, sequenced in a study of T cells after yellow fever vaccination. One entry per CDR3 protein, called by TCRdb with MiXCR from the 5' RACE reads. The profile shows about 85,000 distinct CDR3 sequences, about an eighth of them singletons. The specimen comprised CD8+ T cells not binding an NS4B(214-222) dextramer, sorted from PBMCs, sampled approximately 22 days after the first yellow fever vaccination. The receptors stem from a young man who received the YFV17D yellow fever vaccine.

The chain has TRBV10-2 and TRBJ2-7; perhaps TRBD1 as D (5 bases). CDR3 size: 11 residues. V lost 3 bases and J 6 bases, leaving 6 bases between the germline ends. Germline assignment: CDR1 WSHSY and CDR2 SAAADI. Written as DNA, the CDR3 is TGCGCCAGCAGTGACAGGGTCGAGCAGTACTTC. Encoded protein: CASSDRVEQYF.

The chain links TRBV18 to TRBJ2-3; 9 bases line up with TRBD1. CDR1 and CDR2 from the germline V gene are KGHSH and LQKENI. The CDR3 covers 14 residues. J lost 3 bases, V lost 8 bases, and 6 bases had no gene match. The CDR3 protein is CASSPTGGTDTQYF. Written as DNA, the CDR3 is TGTGCCAGCAGCCCGACAGGGGGGACAGATACGCAGTATTTT.